The clone carrying this TCR beta chain has ten or more counts. Its antigen is still unknown. The authors took PBMCs from 10 ml fresh peripheral blood. V lost 1 base, J lost 4 bases, and 7 bases lay in between. Looked up from germline, CDR1 is SGHDN and CDR2 is FVKESK. This CDR3 is 13 amino acids long. The data were obtained in a study of T cells in Graves' hyperthyroidism and ophthalmopathy. Study-level background: Peripheral blood was collected at initial diagnosis, before any treatment.

RNA transcripts were the template for amplifying TCR beta CDR3 regions. When the TCR CDR3 underwent first-round RT-PCR, the HTBI primer set was used. From the multiplex PCR reads, TCRdb called clonotypes with MiXCR, one entry per CDR3 protein. The sample has roughly 380,000 distinct CDR3 sequences; around a sixth are singletons. The study, taken as a whole, reports: Blood also contained most expanded thyroid clonotypes above 0.001. By a 13 V-J model, ophthalmopathy was set apart from stable hyperthyroidism.

The sample was blood. This chain connects TRBV14 to TRBJ1-2; maybe TRBD1 (5 bases). The TCR originated in a woman aged 40 to 50 with Graves' ophthalmopathy. CDR3: CASSQGTSYGYTF. DNA for the CDR3: TGTGCCAGCAGCCAAGGGACAAGCTATGGCTACACCTTC.